This TCR beta chain was observed in a study of blood T cell repertoires in COVID-19. Study-wide context: PBMCs, B-cell-depleted T cells, or T cells were the source of the cDNA or gDNA that made up the material.

Assay: immunoSEQ multiplex PCR; the TCRdb copy retains only in-frame clones and omits some. This table has about 43,000 clones, roughly four fifths appearing once. Trimming removed 4 bases from V and 1 base from J, with 7 bases in between. This CDR3 contains 13 residues. Germline CDR1 and CDR2: MRHNA and SNTAGT. This clone was observed a handful of times. V gene TRBV6-4 combines with J gene TRBJ1-1; no definite D call. The sample taken for sequencing was peripheral blood. This receptor was identified in a woman aged 55-70 years with acute or convalescent COVID-19. The CDR3: CASSAEGNTEAFF. The CDR3 DNA sequence: TGTGCCAGCAGTGCGGAGGGGAACACTGAAGCTTTCTTT.